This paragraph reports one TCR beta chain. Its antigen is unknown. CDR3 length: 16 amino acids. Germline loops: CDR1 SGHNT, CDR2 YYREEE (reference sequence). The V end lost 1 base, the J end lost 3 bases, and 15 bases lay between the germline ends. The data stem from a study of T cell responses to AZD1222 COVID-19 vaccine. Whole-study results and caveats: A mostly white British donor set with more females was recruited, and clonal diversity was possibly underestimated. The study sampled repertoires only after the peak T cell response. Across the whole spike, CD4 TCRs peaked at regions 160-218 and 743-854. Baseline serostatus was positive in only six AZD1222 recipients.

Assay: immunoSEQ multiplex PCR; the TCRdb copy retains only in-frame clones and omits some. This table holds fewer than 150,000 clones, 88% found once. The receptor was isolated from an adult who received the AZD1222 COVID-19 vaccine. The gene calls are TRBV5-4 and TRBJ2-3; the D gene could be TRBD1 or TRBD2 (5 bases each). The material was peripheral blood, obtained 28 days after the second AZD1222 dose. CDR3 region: CASSLRGGGRTDTQYF. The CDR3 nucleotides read TGTGCCAGCAGCTTGCGAGGTGGGGGACGGACAGATACGCAGTATTTT.